The clone carrying this T cell receptor (beta chain) was detected many times. Its matching antigen is unknown. The data were obtained in a study of human T cells and chemical hapten exposure. Regarding the study as a whole: No shift was seen in TCRs above 1 in 1000 frequency with DPC sensitization.

Time point reported: healthy volunteer bleed at 2 weeks. It was unfractionated whole blood from which total RNA was extracted. Individual cDNA molecules had unique molecular identifiers attached to them by the library. TCRdb ran MiXCR on the RACE reads and lists one entry per CDR3 protein. Here the sample spans 100,000 to 150,000 distinct CDR3 sequences, approximately 9.1% being singletons. Germline V lookup: CDR1 MNHNS, CDR2 SASEGT. Trimming cost V 9 bases and J 1 base; bases outside gene matches: 3. This CDR3 contains 15 residues. This chain uses TRBV6-1 with TRBJ2-5; 15 nucleotides match TRBD2. The clonotype originates from a male donor in good health. Some clones in this sample may be carry-over from other donors' samples. The sequenced material came from whole blood. The CDR3 protein is CASGTSGGSQETQYF. For the CDR3, the DNA is TGTGCCAGTGGGACTAGCGGGGGGTCCCAAGAGACCCAGTACTTC.